A single sample gave rise to the 9 T cell receptor beta chains below, sequenced in a study of blood T cells in healthy people across ages. Primed by a sample-barcoded 5' primer and a J-beta primer mix, a second PCR proceeded for about 6 to 12 cycles. TCRdb independently ran MiXCR on the 5' RACE reads; one entry per CDR3 protein. The sample shows hundreds of thousands of distinct CDR3 sequences, around 68% of them seen only once. Sequencing used blood. The receptors originated from a man aged 30-40 years in good health.

The chain combines TRBV3-1 with TRBJ1-2; 8 nucleotides match TRBD1. Germline V gene data show CDR1 as LGHDT and CDR2 as YNNKEL (reference sequence). This CDR3 contains 15 residues. Trimming cost V 0 bases and J 3 bases; bases outside gene matches: 3. CDR3 loop: CASSQDYRGDYGYTF. In nucleotides, the CDR3 is TGTGCCAGCAGCCAAGACTACAGGGGGGACTATGGCTACACCTTC.

CDR3 region: CAIVAGTGGFEQYF. Here the CDR3 DNA reads TGTGCCATCGTCGCCGGGACAGGGGGCTTCGAGCAGTACTTC. This chain joins TRBV10-3 and TRBJ2-7; 12 bases agree with TRBD1. V was clipped by 8 bases and J by 6 bases; unmatched bases: 8. The CDR3 runs to 14 residues. Germline assignment: CDR1 ENHRY and CDR2 SYGVKD.

Only a few counts were recorded for this clonotype. The V and J genes are TRBV9 and TRBJ2-1; 7 positions match TRBD1. The CDR3 spans 17 residues. Germline values: CDR1 SGDLS, CDR2 YYNGEE. V dropped 0 bases and J dropped 7; count of bases not matched to a gene: 13. CDR3 protein: CASSVAPTDRAGNEQFF. CDR3 bases: TGTGCCAGCAGCGTAGCCCCTACCGACAGGGCTGGAAATGAGCAGTTCTTC.

V usage is TRBV20-1 and J usage is TRBJ2-5; 7 nucleotides line up with TRBD1. The end of the DNA aligns better with TRBJ2-7, so the J call may be wrong. The CDR3 spans 13 residues. Germline V lookup: CDR1 DFQATT, CDR2 SNEGSKA (reference sequence). The CDR3 protein is CSAPQTGRNEQYF. CDR3 sequence (DNA): TGCAGTGCACCTCAGACAGGGCGAAACGAGCAGTACTTC.

The chain couples TRBV25-1 to TRBJ1-4, with 8 positions matching TRBD1. Germline V gene lookup returns CDR1 MGHDK and CDR2 SYGVNS. The V gene end was trimmed by 4 bases and the J gene end by 7 bases; junction bases not matched to a gene: 5. CDR3 length equals 14 residues. CDR3 region: CASSGDRGGEKLFF. The CDR3 DNA reads TGTGCCAGCAGTGGAGACAGGGGCGGTGAAAAACTGTTTTTT.

The V gene is TRBV4-2, the J gene TRBJ2-7, with 10 nucleotides matching TRBD1. The CDR3 runs 15 residues. Germline V gives CDR1 LGHNA, CDR2 YNFKEQ. V lost 7 bases and J lost 3; bases outside the gene matches: 9. The CDR3 is CASIEPGQGCYEQYF. Here the CDR3 DNA reads TGTGCCAGCATCGAACCGGGACAGGGGTGCTACGAGCAGTACTTC.

The chain combines TRBV29-1 with TRBJ2-3; D is undetermined. Germline lookup yields CDR1 SQVTM and CDR2 ANQGSEA. This CDR3 comprises 14 residues. The V end lost 1 base, the J end lost 6 bases, and 14 bases lay between the germline ends. The CDR3 DNA follows: TGCAGCGTTGAAGGCCGGGCCTTGGTGGATACGCAGTATTTT. It yields the protein CSVEGRALVDTQYF.

In its sample, this clonotype was seen a few times. This sequence joins TRBV9 and TRBJ2-5; unclear D gene. The germline V and J ends were trimmed by 4 bases and 2 bases, with 12 bases remaining between them. This CDR3 contains 14 residues. The germline V gene has CDR1 SGDLS and CDR2 YYNGEE. CDR3 sequence reads: CASSILDGQETQYF. CDR3 coding DNA: TGTGCCAGCAGCATCCTCGACGGGCAAGAGACCCAGTACTTC.

V gene TRBV11-3 combines with J gene TRBJ2-1; D unclear. This CDR3 has 14 residues. V was cut by 3 bases and J by 8 bases, with 14 bases left in between. Germline CDR1 and CDR2: SGHNT and YENEEA. The CDR3 sequence is CASSFGTQSDEQFF. The CDR3 nucleotides are TGTGCCAGCAGCTTCGGCACCCAGAGCGATGAGCAGTTCTTC.